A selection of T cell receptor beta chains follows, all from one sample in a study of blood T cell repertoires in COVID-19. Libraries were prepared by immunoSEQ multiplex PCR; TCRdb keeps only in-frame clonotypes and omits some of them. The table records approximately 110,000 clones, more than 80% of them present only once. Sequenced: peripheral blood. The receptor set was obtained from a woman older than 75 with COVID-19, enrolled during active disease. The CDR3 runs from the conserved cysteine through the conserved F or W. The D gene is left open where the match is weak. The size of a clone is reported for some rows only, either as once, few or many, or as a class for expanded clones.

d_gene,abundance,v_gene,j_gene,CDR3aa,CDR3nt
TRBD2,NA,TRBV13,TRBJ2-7,CASSFGTTYEQYF,TGTGCCAGCAGCTTCGGGACTACTTACGAGCAGTACTTC
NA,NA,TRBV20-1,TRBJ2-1,CSALDYNEQFF,TGCAGTGCGCTAGATTACAATGAGCAGTTCTTC
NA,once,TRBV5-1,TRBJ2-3,CASTLHPSASTDTQYF,TGCGCCAGCACTCTCCATCCTAGCGCAAGCACAGATACGCAGTATTTT
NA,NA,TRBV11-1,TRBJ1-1,CASSPTLGSNTEAFF,TGTGCCAGCAGCCCCACTTTGGGCAGTAACACTGAAGCTTTCTTT
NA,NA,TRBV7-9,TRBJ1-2,CASSSQGSQNYGYTF,TGTGCCAGCAGCAGTCAGGGTTCCCAGAACTATGGCTACACCTTC
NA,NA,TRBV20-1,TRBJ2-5,CSASLGPGTQYF,TGCAGTGCTAGTTTGGGGCCAGGGACCCAGTACTTC
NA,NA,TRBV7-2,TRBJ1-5,CASSLAVSPGGNQPQHF,TGTGCCAGCAGCTTAGCGGTCAGTCCAGGGGGCAATCAGCCCCAGCATTTT
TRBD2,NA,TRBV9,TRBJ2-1,CASSVDVTSGANEQFF,TGTGCCAGCAGCGTAGATGTGACTAGCGGAGCCAATGAGCAGTTCTTC
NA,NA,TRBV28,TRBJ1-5,CASSLRQGPQHF,TGTGCCAGCAGCCTTAGACAAGGCCCACAGCATTTT
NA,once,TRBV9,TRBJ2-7,CASSKRQGEQYF,TGTGCCAGCAGCAAGAGGCAGGGCGAGCAGTACTTC
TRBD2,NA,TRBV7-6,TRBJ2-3,CASSLATSGIPDTQYF,TGTGCCAGCAGCTTAGCGACTAGCGGGATCCCAGATACGCAGTATTTT
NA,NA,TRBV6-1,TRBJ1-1,CASSEAWTWGSGSEAFF,TGTGCCAGCAGTGAAGCGTGGACGTGGGGATCGGGATCCGAAGCTTTCTTT
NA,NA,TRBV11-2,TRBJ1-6,CASSLEGGGNSPLHF,TGTGCCAGCAGCTTAGAGGGCGGGGGAAATTCACCCCTCCACTTT
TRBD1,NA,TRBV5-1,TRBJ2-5,CASSSSPGTGGAETQYF,TGCGCCAGCAGCTCCAGTCCCGGGACAGGGGGCGCGGAGACCCAGTACTTC
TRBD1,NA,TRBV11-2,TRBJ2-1,CASSLYGQGSYNEQFF,TGTGCCAGCAGCCTTTACGGACAGGGGTCCTACAATGAGCAGTTCTTC
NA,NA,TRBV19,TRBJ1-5,CASSILNQPQHF,TGTGCCAGTAGTATACTCAATCAGCCCCAGCATTTT
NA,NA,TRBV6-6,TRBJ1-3,CASSPQGSGNTIYF,TGTGCCAGCAGTCCGCAGGGATCTGGAAACACCATATATTTT
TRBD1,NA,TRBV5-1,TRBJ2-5,CASSLRDRRGETQYF,TGCGCCAGCAGCTTAAGGGACAGGAGGGGGGAGACCCAGTACTTC